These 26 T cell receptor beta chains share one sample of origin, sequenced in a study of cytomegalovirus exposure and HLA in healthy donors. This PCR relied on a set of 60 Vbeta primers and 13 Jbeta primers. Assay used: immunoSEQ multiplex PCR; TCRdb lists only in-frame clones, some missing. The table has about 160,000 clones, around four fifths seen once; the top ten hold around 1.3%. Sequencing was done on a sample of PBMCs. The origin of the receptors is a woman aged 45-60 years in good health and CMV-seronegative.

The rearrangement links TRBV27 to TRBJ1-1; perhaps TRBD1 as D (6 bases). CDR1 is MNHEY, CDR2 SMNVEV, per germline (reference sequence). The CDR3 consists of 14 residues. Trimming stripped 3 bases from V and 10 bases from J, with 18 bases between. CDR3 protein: CASSLGGRGYRAFF. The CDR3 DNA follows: TGTGCCAGCAGTTTGGGGGGGCGCGGATATAGAGCTTTCTTT.

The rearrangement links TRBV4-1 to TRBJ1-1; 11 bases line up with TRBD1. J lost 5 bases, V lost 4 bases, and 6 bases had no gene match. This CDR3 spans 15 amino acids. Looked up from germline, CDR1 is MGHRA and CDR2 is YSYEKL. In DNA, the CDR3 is TGCGCCAGCAGCCCGATGGGACAGGGGGGGACTGAAGCTTTCTTT. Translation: CASSPMGQGGTEAFF.

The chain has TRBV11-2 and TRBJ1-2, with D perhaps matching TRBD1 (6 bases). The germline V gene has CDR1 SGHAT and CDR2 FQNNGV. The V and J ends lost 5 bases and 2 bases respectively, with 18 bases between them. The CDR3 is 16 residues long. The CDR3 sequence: CASSEMGGAINYGYTF. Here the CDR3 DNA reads TGTGCCAGCAGCGAAATGGGGGGGGCTATAAACTATGGCTACACCTTC.

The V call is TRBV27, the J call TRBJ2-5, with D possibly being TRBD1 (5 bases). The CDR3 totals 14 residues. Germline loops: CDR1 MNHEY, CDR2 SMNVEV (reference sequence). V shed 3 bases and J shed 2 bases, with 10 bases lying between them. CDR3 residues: CASSLSRQQETQYF. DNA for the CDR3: TGTGCCAGCAGTTTGTCGAGACAGCAAGAGACCCAGTACTTC.

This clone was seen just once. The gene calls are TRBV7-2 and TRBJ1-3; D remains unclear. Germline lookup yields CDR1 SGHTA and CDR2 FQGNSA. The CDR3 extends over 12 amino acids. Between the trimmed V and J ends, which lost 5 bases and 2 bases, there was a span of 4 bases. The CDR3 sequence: CASSPTGNTIYF. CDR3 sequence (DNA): TGTGCCAGCAGCCCAACTGGAAACACCATATATTTT.

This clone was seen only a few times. CDR3 nucleotide sequence: TGTGCCAGCAGTTTGGGGGATTACAGGGATCGGAATGAAAAACTGTTTTTT. It yields the protein CASSLGDYRDRNEKLFF. The chain recombines TRBV28 with TRBJ1-4, with D possibly TRBD1 on 6 matching bases. Trimming stripped 3 bases from V and 5 bases from J, with 19 bases between. The CDR3 has 17 residues. Germline CDR1 MDHEN, CDR2 SYDVKM.

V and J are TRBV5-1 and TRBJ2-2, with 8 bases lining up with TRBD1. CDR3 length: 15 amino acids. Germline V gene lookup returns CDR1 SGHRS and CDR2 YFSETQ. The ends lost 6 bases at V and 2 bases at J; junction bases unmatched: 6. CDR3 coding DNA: TGCGCCAGCAACCCGACAGGGGTAAACACCGGGGAGCTGTTTTTT. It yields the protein CASNPTGVNTGELFF.

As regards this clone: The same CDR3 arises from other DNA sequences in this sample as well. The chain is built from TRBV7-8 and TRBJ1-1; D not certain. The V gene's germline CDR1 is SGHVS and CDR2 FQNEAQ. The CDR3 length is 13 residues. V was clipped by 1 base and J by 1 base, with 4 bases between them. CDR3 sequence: CASSLGRNTEAFF. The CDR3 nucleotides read TGTGCCAGCAGCTTAGGGAGGAACACTGAAGCTTTCTTT.

The CDR3 region has the DNA TGTGCCAGCAGCCCTGCCTGGGGTGCAGGGGAAAACACAGATACGCAGTATTTT. This translates into CASSPAWGAGENTDTQYF. V usage is TRBV27 and J usage is TRBJ2-3, with a weak D call TRBD1 (6 bases). The V end was cut by 6 bases, the J end by 2 bases, with 24 bases between. The CDR3 consists of 18 residues. Germline-derived CDR1 and CDR2 are MNHEY and SMNVEV (reference sequence).

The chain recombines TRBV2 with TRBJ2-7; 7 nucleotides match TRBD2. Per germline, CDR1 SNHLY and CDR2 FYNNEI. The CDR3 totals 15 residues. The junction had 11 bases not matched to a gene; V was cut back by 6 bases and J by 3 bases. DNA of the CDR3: TGTGCCAGCAGACCTCGACTAGCTCCAAACTACGAGCAGTACTTC. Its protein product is CASRPRLAPNYEQYF.

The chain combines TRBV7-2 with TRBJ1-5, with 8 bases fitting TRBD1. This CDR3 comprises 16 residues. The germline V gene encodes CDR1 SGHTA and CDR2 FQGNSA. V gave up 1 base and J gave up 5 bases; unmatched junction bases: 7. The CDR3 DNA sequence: TGTGCCAGCAGCTTAGATGGGCAGGGGGCCGATCAGCCCCAGCATTTT. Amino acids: CASSLDGQGADQPQHF.

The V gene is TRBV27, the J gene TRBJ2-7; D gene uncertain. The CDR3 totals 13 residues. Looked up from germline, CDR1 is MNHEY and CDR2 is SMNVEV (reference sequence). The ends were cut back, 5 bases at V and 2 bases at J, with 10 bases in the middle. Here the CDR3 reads CASSPGPTYEQYF. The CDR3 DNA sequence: TGTGCCAGCAGTCCGGGTCCTACCTACGAGCAGTACTTC.

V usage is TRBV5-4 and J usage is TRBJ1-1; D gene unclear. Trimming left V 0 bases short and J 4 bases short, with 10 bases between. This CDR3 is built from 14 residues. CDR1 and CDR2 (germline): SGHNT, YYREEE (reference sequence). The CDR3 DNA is TGTGCCAGCAGCTTGGACCAGGATGGCACTGAAGCTTTCTTT. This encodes CASSLDQDGTEAFF. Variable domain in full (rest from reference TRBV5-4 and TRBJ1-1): ETGVTQSPTHLIKTRGQQVTLRCSSQSGHNTVSWYQQALGQGPQFIFQYYREEENGRGNFPPRFSGLQFPNYSSELNVNALELDDSALYLCASSLDQDGTEAFFGQGTRLTVV.

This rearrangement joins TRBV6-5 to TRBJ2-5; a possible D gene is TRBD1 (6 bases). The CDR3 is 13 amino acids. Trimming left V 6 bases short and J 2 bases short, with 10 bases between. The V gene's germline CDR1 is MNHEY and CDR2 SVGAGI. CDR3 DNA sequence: TGTGCCAGCAGCAGGACAGAGCAAGAGACCCAGTACTTC. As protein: CASSRTEQETQYF.

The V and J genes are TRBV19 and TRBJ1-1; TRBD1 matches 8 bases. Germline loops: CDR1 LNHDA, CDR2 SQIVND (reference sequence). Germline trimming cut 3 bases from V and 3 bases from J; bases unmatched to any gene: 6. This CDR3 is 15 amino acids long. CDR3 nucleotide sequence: TGTGCCAGTAGTATCAGGGGGCGTGCGGACACTGAAGCTTTCTTT. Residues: CASSIRGRADTEAFF.

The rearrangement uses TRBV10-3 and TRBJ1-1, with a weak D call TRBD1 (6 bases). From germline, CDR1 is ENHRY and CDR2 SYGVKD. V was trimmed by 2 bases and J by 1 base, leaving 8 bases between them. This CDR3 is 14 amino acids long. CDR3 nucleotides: TGTGCCATCAGTGAGACGGGACAGAACACTGAAGCTTTCTTT. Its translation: CAISETGQNTEAFF.

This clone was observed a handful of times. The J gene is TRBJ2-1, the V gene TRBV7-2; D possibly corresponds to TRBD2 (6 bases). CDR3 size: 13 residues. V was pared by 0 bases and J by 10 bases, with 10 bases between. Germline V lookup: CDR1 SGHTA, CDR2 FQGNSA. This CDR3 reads CASSLAPRGEQFF. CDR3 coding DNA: TGTGCCAGCAGCTTAGCGCCCCGGGGGGAGCAGTTCTTC.

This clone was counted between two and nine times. DNA of the CDR3: TGTGCCACCAGCAGAGGTGGGCCGGCGACAGAAGCTTTCTTT. It is translated as CATSRGGPATEAFF. The V call is TRBV15, the J call TRBJ1-1; D unclear. Trimming left V 1 base short and J 8 bases short, with 14 bases between. The length of the CDR3 is 14 residues. Germline V gives CDR1 LNHNV, CDR2 YYDKDF (reference sequence).

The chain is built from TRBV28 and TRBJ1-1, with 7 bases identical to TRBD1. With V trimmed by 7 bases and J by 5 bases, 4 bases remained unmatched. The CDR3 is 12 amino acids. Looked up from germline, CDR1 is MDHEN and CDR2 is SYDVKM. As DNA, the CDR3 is TGTGCCAGCAAGGGGGCGTGGACTGAAGCTTTCTTT. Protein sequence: CASKGAWTEAFF.

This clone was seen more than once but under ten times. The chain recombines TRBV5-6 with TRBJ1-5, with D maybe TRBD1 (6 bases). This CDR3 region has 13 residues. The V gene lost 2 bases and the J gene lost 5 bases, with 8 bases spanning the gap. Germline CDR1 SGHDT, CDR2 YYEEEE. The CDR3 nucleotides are TGTGCCAGCAGCTTTAAGGGGGATCAGCCCCAGCATTTT. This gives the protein CASSFKGDQPQHF.

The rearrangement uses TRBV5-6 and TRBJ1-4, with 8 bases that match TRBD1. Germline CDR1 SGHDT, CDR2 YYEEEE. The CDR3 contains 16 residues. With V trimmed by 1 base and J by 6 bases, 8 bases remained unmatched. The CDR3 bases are TGTGCCAGCAGCTTGACCGGGACAGGCTACGATGAAAAACTGTTTTTT. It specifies CASSLTGTGYDEKLFF. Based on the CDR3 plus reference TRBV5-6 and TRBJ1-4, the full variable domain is DAGVTQSPTHLIKTRGQQVTLRCSPKSGHDTVSWYQQALGQGPQFIFQYYEEEERQRGNFPDRFSGHQFPNYSSELNVNALLLGDSALYLCASSLTGTGYDEKLFFGSGTQLSVL.

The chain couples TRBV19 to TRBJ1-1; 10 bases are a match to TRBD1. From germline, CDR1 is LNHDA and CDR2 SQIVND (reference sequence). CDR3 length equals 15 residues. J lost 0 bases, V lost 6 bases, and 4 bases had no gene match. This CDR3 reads CASRVDRGMNTEAFF. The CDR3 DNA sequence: TGTGCCAGTAGGGTGGACAGGGGGATGAACACTGAAGCTTTCTTT.

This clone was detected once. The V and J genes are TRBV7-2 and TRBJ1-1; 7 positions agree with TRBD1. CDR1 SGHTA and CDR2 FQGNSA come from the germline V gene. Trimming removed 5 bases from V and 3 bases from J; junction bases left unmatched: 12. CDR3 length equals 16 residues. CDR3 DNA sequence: TGTGCCAGCAGCCGCCCGGGAGACAGGGTGTACACTGAAGCTTTCTTT. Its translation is CASSRPGDRVYTEAFF. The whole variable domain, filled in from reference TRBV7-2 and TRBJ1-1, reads GAGVSQSPSNKVTEKGKDVELRCDPISGHTALYWYRQSLGQGLEFLIYFQGNSAPDKSGLPSDRFSAERTGGSVSTLTIQRTQQEDSAVYLCASSRPGDRVYTEAFFGQGTRLTVV.

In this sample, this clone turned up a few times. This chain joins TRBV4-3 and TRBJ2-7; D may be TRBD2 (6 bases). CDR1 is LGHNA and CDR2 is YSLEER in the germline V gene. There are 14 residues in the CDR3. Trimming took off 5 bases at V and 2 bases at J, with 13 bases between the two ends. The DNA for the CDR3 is TGCGCCAGCAGCTTCCGGGACTCTACCTACGAGCAGTACTTC. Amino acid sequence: CASSFRDSTYEQYF.

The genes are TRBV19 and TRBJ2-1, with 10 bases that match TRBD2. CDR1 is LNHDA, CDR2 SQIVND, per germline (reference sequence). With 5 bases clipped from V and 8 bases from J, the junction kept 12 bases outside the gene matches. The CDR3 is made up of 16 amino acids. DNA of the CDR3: TGTGCCAGTAGTGATAGCGGGGGGCCTACAATCGATGAGCAGTTCTTC. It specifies CASSDSGGPTIDEQFF. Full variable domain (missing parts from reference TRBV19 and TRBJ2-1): DGGITQSPKYLFRKEGQNVTLSCEQNLNHDAMYWYRQDPGQGLRLIYYSQIVNDFQKGDIAEGYSVSREKKESFPLTVTSAQKNPTAFYLCASSDSGGPTIDEQFFGPGTRLTVL.

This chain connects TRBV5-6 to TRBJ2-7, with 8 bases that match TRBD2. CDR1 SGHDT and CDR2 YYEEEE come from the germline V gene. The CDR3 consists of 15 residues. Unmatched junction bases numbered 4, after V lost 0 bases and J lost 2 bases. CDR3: CASSLVTSGAYEQYF. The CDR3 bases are TGTGCCAGCAGCTTGGTAACTAGCGGAGCCTACGAGCAGTACTTC. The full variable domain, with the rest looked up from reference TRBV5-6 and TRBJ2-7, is DAGVTQSPTHLIKTRGQQVTLRCSPKSGHDTVSWYQQALGQGPQFIFQYYEEEERQRGNFPDRFSGHQFPNYSSELNVNALLLGDSALYLCASSLVTSGAYEQYFGPGTRLTVT.